These T cell receptor beta chains were read from a single sample in a study of blood T cell repertoires in COVID-19. Here immunoSEQ multiplex PCR was the method, and the copy in TCRdb shows in-frame clones only, minus some. The table shows around 300,000 clones, with around 82% occurring only once. Input material: peripheral blood. The receptors shown here come from a young man with active or convalescent COVID-19. The CDR3 runs from the conserved cysteine through the conserved F or W. Each record gives: D gene, clone size, J gene, V gene, CDR3 protein, CDR3 DNA. D genes are given only for firm matches. Part of the rows lack a size; the others show once, few, many or a class for expanded clones.

NA | once | TRBJ1-4 | TRBV3-1/TRBV3-2 | CASSHGATNEKLFF | TGTGCCAGCAGTCACGGTGCAACTAATGAAAAACTGTTTTTT
TRBD1 | NA | TRBJ1-2 | TRBV19 | CASSITGTDYGYTF | TGTGCCAGTAGTATCACGGGGACAGACTATGGCTACACCTTC
NA | NA | TRBJ2-7 | TRBV11-3 | CASSLDQGYEQYF | TGTGCCAGCAGCTTAGATCAGGGCTACGAGCAGTACTTC
NA | NA | TRBJ1-2 | TRBV29-1 | CSVETGFGGYTF | TGCAGCGTTGAAACAGGGTTCGGCGGCTACACCTTC
NA | few | TRBJ1-4 | TRBV5-1 | CASSLGAGQGPNEKLFF | TGCGCCAGCAGCTTGGGAGCCGGCCAGGGTCCTAATGAAAAACTGTTTTTT
TRBD2 | NA | TRBJ2-7 | TRBV5-1 | CASSLSSGLSYEQYF | TGCGCCAGCAGCTTGTCTAGCGGGTTATCCTACGAGCAGTACTTC
TRBD1 | NA | TRBJ2-7 | TRBV5-1 | CASSTAGTGGYEQYF | TGCGCCAGCAGCACAGCCGGGACAGGGGGGTACGAGCAGTACTTC
NA | NA | TRBJ2-1 | TRBV4-3 | CASSQLALLNDNEQFF | TGCGCCAGCAGCCAACTAGCTCTGTTAAATGACAATGAGCAGTTCTTC
TRBD1 | few | TRBJ1-6 | TRBV5-6 | CASSPSLDRGSSPLHF | TGTGCCAGCAGCCCTTCCCTAGACAGGGGGTCTTCACCCCTCCACTTT
TRBD2 | NA | TRBJ2-7 | TRBV18 | CASTAGLANEQYF | TGTGCCAGCACTGCGGGACTAGCTAACGAGCAGTACTTC
NA | NA | TRBJ1-1 | TRBV2 | CASSPGENTEAFF | TGTGCCAGCAGTCCAGGGGAGAACACTGAAGCTTTCTTT
TRBD1 | NA | TRBJ1-6 | TRBV28 | CASSLPSTGTNSPLHF | TGTGCCAGCAGTTTACCCTCGACAGGGACCAATTCACCCCTCCACTTT
TRBD2 | NA | TRBJ2-2 | TRBV6-5 | CASSRGGPGELFF | TGTGCCAGCAGCCGCGGGGGACCCGGGGAGCTGTTTTTT
NA | NA | TRBJ1-6 | TRBV5-1 | CASQPRGTGNSPLHF | TGCGCCAGCCAGCCCCGGGGAACGGGAAATTCACCCCTCCACTTT
TRBD1 | NA | TRBJ1-5 | TRBV6-6 | CASSYFRDRGNQPQHF | TGTGCCAGCAGTTACTTTCGGGACAGGGGGAATCAGCCCCAGCATTTT
TRBD1 | NA | TRBJ1-2 | TRBV6-5 | CASSIQGARGYTF | TGTGCCAGCAGTATACAGGGGGCGCGGGGCTACACCTTC
TRBD1 | NA | TRBJ1-6 | TRBV2 | CASIRAGGDHSPLHF | TGTGCCAGCATAAGGGCAGGGGGAGATCATTCACCCCTCCACTTT
NA | NA | TRBJ2-1 | TRBV6-2/TRBV6-3 | CASSYSGTRDNNEQFF | TGTGCCAGCAGTTACTCGGGGACACGGGACAACAATGAGCAGTTCTTC
NA | NA | TRBJ1-5 | TRBV3-1/TRBV3-2 | CASSQDWRANQPQHF | TGTGCCAGCAGCCAAGATTGGCGGGCCAATCAGCCCCAGCATTTT
TRBD2 | NA | TRBJ2-3 | TRBV5-1 | CASSFQRGLTDTQYF | TGCGCCAGCAGCTTCCAGCGGGGCCTCACAGATACGCAGTATTTT
NA | NA | TRBJ2-1 | TRBV7-3 | CASSLTPESYNEQFF | TGTGCCAGCAGCTTAACACCAGAATCCTACAATGAGCAGTTCTTC
NA | NA | TRBJ2-2 | TRBV5-8 | CASSLAWGGDTGELFF | TGTGCCAGCAGCTTGGCCTGGGGCGGCGACACCGGGGAGCTGTTTTTT
TRBD1 | NA | TRBJ2-3 | TRBV11-1 | CASATRTGLTTDTQYF | TGTGCCAGCGCCACCCGGACAGGGCTTACCACAGATACGCAGTATTTT
TRBD1 | NA | TRBJ2-2 | TRBV5-1 | CASSLRPGQINTGELFF | TGCGCCAGCAGCTTACGACCGGGACAGATAAACACCGGGGAGCTGTTTTTT
NA | NA | TRBJ2-7 | TRBV21-1 | CASSKARDSPLDEQYF | TGTGCCAGCAGCAAAGCCCGGGACTCTCCCTTGGACGAGCAGTACTTC
NA | NA | TRBJ1-5 | TRBV30 | CAWSLRRDQPQHF | TGTGCCTGGAGTTTAAGGAGGGATCAGCCCCAGCATTTT
NA | NA | TRBJ1-4 | TRBV11-1 | CAGPGGAPNEKLFF | TGTGCCGGCCCGGGGGGCGCACCTAATGAAAAACTGTTTTTT
NA | NA | TRBJ2-1 | TRBV19 | CASSTNGVGEQFF | TGTGCCAGTAGTACCAACGGGGTGGGTGAGCAGTTCTTC
NA | NA | TRBJ2-2 | TRBV11-3 | CASSLEDTVGTGELFF | TGTGCCAGCAGCTTAGAAGACACAGTGGGTACCGGGGAGCTGTTTTTT
NA | NA | TRBJ1-1 | TRBV6-5 | CASSLIVNTEAFF | TGTGCCAGCAGTTTAATTGTGAACACTGAAGCTTTCTTT
NA | few | TRBJ1-2 | TRBV5-4 | CASRPTGTSYGYTF | TGTGCCAGCAGACCTACCGGGACATCCTATGGCTACACCTTC
NA | NA | TRBJ1-2 | TRBV28 | CASRDEQDYGYTF | TGTGCCAGCAGGGACGAACAGGACTATGGCTACACCTTC
TRBD1 | NA | TRBJ1-6 | TRBV19 | CASHRDRGLGDSPLHF | TGTGCCAGCCACCGGGACAGGGGATTAGGTGATTCACCCCTCCACTTT
NA | NA | TRBJ2-1 | TRBV3-1/TRBV3-2 | CASSILGVDEQFF | TGTGCCAGCAGTATCCTAGGGGTGGATGAGCAGTTCTTC
TRBD1 | NA | TRBJ1-5 | TRBV30 | CAGGTGGNQPQHF | TGTGCCGGGGGGACAGGGGGCAATCAGCCCCAGCATTTT
NA | NA | TRBJ2-2 | TRBV6-5 | CASRLAGELFF | TGTGCCAGCAGGCTAGCCGGGGAGCTGTTTTTT
TRBD2 | NA | TRBJ2-2 | TRBV7-9 | CASSTRSGGVGELFF | TGTGCCAGCAGCACCCGATCGGGGGGGGTCGGGGAGCTGTTTTTT
TRBD2 | NA | TRBJ2-3 | TRBV7-3 | CASSLTLAGDVGDTQYF | TGTGCCAGCAGCCTAACGCTAGCGGGAGATGTGGGAGATACGCAGTATTTT
NA | NA | TRBJ1-1 | TRBV4-1 | CASSQDRSRGDLNTEAFF | TGCGCCAGCAGCCAAGATCGGAGCAGAGGGGACTTGAACACTGAAGCTTTCTTT